This is a list of T cell receptor beta chains from one sample in a study of CXCR3-negative and CXCR3-positive naive CD8 T cells. Following a re-call of the 5' RACE reads, TCRdb has one entry per CDR3 protein and lacks DNA. The listing records 65,000 to 75,000 distinct CDR3 sequences. The sample taken for sequencing was naive CXCR3- CD8+ T cells from blood. These receptors were taken from a human donor in good health. Some clones in this sample may be carry-over from other donors' samples. Each CDR3 is given with its conserved first and last residue.

J gene	V gene	CDR3 protein
TRBJ2-5	TRBV12-3/TRBV12-4	CASSFIPRSYTFGETQYF
TRBJ1-1	TRBV12-3/TRBV12-4	CASSPPHVLNTEAFF
TRBJ2-2	TRBV20-1	CSALPLGQGVRELFF
TRBJ2-1	TRBV5-4	CASSLSRGQGDGNEQFF
TRBJ2-1	TRBV7-9	CASRSNNEQFF
TRBJ2-1	TRBV29-1	CSVRQGASSYNEQFF
TRBJ2-2	TRBV3-1	CASSPGAEVNTGELFF
TRBJ2-1	TRBV5-1	CASSPRTSGGSYNEQFF
TRBJ2-7	TRBV5-1	CASSLLPTYEQYF
TRBJ2-3	TRBV7-8	CASSPWEDTDTQYF
TRBJ2-1	TRBV6-4	CASSNDGGGPGNEQFF
TRBJ2-5	TRBV6-6	CASSYDPADFVGETQYF
TRBJ1-2	TRBV28	CASSQNREWDGYTF
TRBJ2-1	TRBV30	CAWSDVVDEQFF
TRBJ1-4	TRBV29-1	CSVEEPGQNEKLFF
TRBJ1-1	TRBV7-9	CASSLTGDEAFF
TRBJ2-1	TRBV27	CASRVRLYNEQFF
TRBJ2-4	TRBV7-2	CASSLGGTAKNIQYF
TRBJ1-1	TRBV4-3	CASSQAPGPRITEAFF
TRBJ1-1	TRBV9	CASSVEGAGDEAFF
TRBJ2-1	TRBV28	CASSSGLADIEQFF
TRBJ1-5	TRBV3-1	CASSQGRQGPNQPQHF
TRBJ2-2	TRBV6-5	CASMEAAGELFF
TRBJ1-1	TRBV7-9	CASSFGDVEAFF
TRBJ2-7	TRBV6-2/TRBV6-3	CASSRTGDNEQYF
TRBJ2-1	TRBV28	CASSLLESSYNEQFF
TRBJ2-7	TRBV15	CATSRDPQDSYEQYF
TRBJ2-2	TRBV29-1	CSVEGGPNTGELFF
TRBJ2-7	TRBV28	CASRGMGGGNYEQYF
TRBJ2-2	TRBV29-1	CSVARQTNTGELFF
TRBJ1-5	TRBV12-3/TRBV12-4	CASSLDIYQPQHF
TRBJ2-3	TRBV2	CASSGLAGSDTQYF
TRBJ1-2	TRBV7-9	CASSSDIGTHGYTF
TRBJ2-3	TRBV7-9	CASSLAADTQYF
TRBJ2-1	TRBV29-1	CSAKGLADYNEQFF
TRBJ2-1	TRBV28	CASSWGWNYNEQFF
TRBJ1-1	TRBV7-9	CASAGGTGGTEAFF
TRBJ2-1	TRBV20-1	CSASRPSGPHEQFF
TRBJ2-7	TRBV29-1	CSVAGGAYVYEQYF
TRBJ2-3	TRBV6-5	CASSSLGLGARADTQYF
TRBJ2-7	TRBV7-6	CASSSRDSSSYEQYF
TRBJ2-1	TRBV28	CASSLRAGKLGDEQFF